This TCR beta chain derives from a study of blood T cell repertoires in COVID-19. Study in general: Samples representing acute and convalescent COVID-19 were sourced from the United States, Italy and Spain.

The J segment lost 3 bases and the V segment lost 7 bases, leaving 10 bases of the junction unmatched. Germline V gene lookup returns CDR1 MDHEN and CDR2 SYDVKM. The CDR3 covers 15 residues. Authors' methods: Amplification from reference gene primers served as the basis for estimated nucleated cell counts. TCRdb's table, derived via immunoSEQ multiplex PCR, lists solely in-frame clones and lacks some. V and J calls and clone size are given by that table; D and trimming were obtained from the DNA. The sample records 400,000 to 550,000 clones, approximately 90% being singletons. The chain recombines TRBV28 with TRBJ2-7; TRBD1 aligns across 9 bases. The receptor was isolated from a woman aged 25 to 45 with acute or convalescent COVID-19. Input material: peripheral blood. The CDR3 nucleotides read TGTGCCAGCACTCCCGGGACAGGGACCCTCTACGAGCAGTACTTC. It specifies CASTPGTGTLYEQYF.